The entry below gives a single T cell receptor beta chain sequence along with its context. The sample comes from a study of CD8 T cells in Susac syndrome. Sequencing targeted TCR beta in blood CD8+ and CD4+ T cells. The authors reverse transcribed roughly 0.5 to 1 ug RNA with random hexamers. The amplification used immunoSEQ multiplex PCR on TCR beta CDR3; it spanned 54 Vbeta and 13 Jbeta. MiXCR, applied by TCRdb to the immunoSEQ multiplex PCR reads, yields one record per CDR3 protein. The sample carries under 550,000 distinct CDR3 sequences, 75% to 90% recorded once. The CDR3 runs 14 residues. V lost 1 base to trimming and J lost 8 bases; unmatched junction nucleotides: 4. Per the germline V gene, CDR1 is MDHEN and CDR2 is SYDVKM.

The chain links TRBV28 to TRBJ2-1; 8 bases line up with TRBD2. The receptor was isolated from a human donor with multiple sclerosis. Sequences were obtained from CD8+ T cells from PBMCs. The CDR3 DNA reads TGTGCCAGCAGTTTATTGGCGACTAGCGATGAGCAGTTCTTC. Translation gives CASSLLATSDEQFF.